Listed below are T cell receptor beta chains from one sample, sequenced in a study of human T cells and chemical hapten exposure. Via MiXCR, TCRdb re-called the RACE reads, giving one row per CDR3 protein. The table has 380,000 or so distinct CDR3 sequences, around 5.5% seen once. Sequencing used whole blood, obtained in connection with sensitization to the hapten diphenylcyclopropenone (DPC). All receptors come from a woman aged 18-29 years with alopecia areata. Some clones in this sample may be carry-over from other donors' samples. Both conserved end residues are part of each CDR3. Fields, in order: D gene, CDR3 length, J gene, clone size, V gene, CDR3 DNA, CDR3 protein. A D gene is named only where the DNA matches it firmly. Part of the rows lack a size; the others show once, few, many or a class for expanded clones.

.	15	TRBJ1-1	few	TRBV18	TGTGCCAGCTCACCAGGGATCAACTTGAACACTGAAGCTTTCTTT	CASSPGINLNTEAFF
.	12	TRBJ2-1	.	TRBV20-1	TGCAGTGCTAAGGGCAGTGGGAATGAGCAGTTCTTC	CSAKGSGNEQFF
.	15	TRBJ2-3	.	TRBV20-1	TGCAGTGCTAGAGGAAAGAGGGTGGAGACAGATACGCAGTATTTT	CSARGKRVETDTQYF
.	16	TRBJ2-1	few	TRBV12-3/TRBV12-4	TGTGCCAGCGACGGAGAGAGGGTAGCGGACTACAATGAGCAGTTCTTC	CASDGERVADYNEQFF
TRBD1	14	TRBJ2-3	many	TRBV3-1	TGTGCCAGCGGTCGGGACAGGTCGGTGGGTACGCAGTATTTT	CASGRDRSVGTQYF
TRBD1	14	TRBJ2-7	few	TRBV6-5	TGTGCCAGCAGTTACTCGCAGGGGGCAGGCGAGCAGTACTTC	CASSYSQGAGEQYF
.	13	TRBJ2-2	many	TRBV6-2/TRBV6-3	TGTGCCACCGCGACAGGTTACACCGGGGAGCTGTTTTTT	CATATGYTGELFF
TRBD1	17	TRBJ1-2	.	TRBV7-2	TGTGCCAGCAGCTTCCGGGGAGCCAGGGGGCGACTAGATGGCTACACCTTC	CASSFRGARGRLDGYTF
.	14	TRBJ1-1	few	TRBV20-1	TGCAGTGCTAGTTTATTGCGGGGGGGGACTGAAGCTTTCTTT	CSASLLRGGTEAFF
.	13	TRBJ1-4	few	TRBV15	TGTGCCACCAGCAGAGCGGGCAATGAAAAACTGTTTTTT	CATSRAGNEKLFF
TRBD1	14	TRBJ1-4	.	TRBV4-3	TGCGCCAGCAGTAGGACAGGGCCGGGGGAAAAACTGTTTTTT	CASSRTGPGEKLFF
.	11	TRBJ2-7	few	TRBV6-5	TGTGCCAGCACCCCCCCCGGAGAGCAGTACTTC	CASTPPGEQYF
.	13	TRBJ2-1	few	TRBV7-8	TGTGCCAGCAGCCAGCAGGGGAGGGGCGAGCAGTTCTTC	CASSQQGRGEQFF
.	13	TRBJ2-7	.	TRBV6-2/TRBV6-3	TGTGCCAGCAGACAGCAGACAGCCTACGAGCAGTACTTC	CASRQQTAYEQYF
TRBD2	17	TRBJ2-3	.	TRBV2	TGTGCCAGCAGTGAAACTAGCGGGGGCCCTAGCACAGATACGCAGTATTTT	CASSETSGGPSTDTQYF
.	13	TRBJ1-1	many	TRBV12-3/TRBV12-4	TGTGCCAGCAGTTTGTCGGCTGGACAGGAAGCTTTCTTT	CASSLSAGQEAFF
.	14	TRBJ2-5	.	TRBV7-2	TGTGCCAGCAGCGTAGTCGTGTCCCAAGAGACCCAGTACTTC	CASSVVVSQETQYF
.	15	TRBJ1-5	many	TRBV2	TGTGCCAGCAGTGAGGATCAGACAGGCAATCAGCCCCAGCATTTT	CASSEDQTGNQPQHF
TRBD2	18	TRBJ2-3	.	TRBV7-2	TGTGCCAGCAGCTTAGGATACGGACTAGCGGACCGCACAGATACGCAGTATTTT	CASSLGYGLADRTDTQYF
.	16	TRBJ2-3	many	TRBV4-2	TGTGCCAGCAGCCAAGAGTTTACAGCTAGCACAGATACGCAGTATTTT	CASSQEFTASTDTQYF
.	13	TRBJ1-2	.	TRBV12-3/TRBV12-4	TGTGCCAGCAGTTCTGTCGGGGAAGAGAGCTACACCTTC	CASSSVGEESYTF
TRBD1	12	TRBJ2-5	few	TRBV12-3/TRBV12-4	TGTGCCAGTCGGACAGGGGTAGGGACCCAGTACTTC	CASRTGVGTQYF
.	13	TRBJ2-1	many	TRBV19	TGTGCCACGACAGAACCCGGGACTTTGGGCCAGTTCTTC	CATTEPGTLGQFF
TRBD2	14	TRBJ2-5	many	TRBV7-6	TGTGCCAGCAGCCCGCGGGGACTACAAGAGACCCAGTACTTC	CASSPRGLQETQYF
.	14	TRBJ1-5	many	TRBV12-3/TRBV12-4	TGTGCCAGCAGTTTAGCCGCTTACAATCAGCCCCAGCATTTT	CASSLAAYNQPQHF
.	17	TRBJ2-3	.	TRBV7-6	TGTGCCAGCAGCTTAGTGGGGGTGGCTCAGAGCCAGGATACGCAGTATTTT	CASSLVGVAQSQDTQYF
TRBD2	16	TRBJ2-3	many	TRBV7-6	TGTGCCAGCAGCTTCGGACTAGCGGGGGGAACAGATACGCAGTATTTT	CASSFGLAGGTDTQYF
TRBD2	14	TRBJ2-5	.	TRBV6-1	TGTGCCAGCAGTAGGACTAGCGGGGAAGAGACCCAGTACTTC	CASSRTSGEETQYF
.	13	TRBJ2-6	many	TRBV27	TGTGCCAGCAAAAGCTCTGGGGCCAACGTCCTGACTTTC	CASKSSGANVLTF
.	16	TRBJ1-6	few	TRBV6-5	TGTGCCAGCAGTTACTCGACCAGGGGCTATAATTCACCCCTCCACTTT	CASSYSTRGYNSPLHF
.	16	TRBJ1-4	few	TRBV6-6	TGTGCCAGCAGTTACTCCCCGGATACAACTAATGAAAAACTGTTTTTT	CASSYSPDTTNEKLFF
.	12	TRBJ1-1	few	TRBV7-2	TGTGCCAGCAGCTTAATGACACCGGGGGCTTTCTTT	CASSLMTPGAFF
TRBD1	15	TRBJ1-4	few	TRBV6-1	TGTGCCAGCAGTGAAGGAATCAGGGGGAATGAAAAACTGTTTTTT	CASSEGIRGNEKLFF
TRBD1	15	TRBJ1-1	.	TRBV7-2	TGTGCCAGCAGCTTAGCCGGGAGGGGGCTAAGTGAAGCTTTCTTT	CASSLAGRGLSEAFF
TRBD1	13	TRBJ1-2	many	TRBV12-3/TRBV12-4	TGTGCCAGCAGGGACAGGGCCAGCTATGGCTACACCTTC	CASRDRASYGYTF
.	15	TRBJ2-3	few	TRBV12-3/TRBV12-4	TGTGCCAGCAGTCCGGAGGGAAGGGGCCCAGATACGCAGTATTTT	CASSPEGRGPDTQYF
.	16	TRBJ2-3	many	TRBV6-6	TGTGCCAGCAGTTACGGGGGGAGTCCTAGCACAGATACGCAGTATTTT	CASSYGGSPSTDTQYF
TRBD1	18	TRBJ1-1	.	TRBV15	TGTGCCACCAGCAGAGATTTAGGGGCAGGGGGCCTTATCACTGAAGCTTTCTTT	CATSRDLGAGGLITEAFF
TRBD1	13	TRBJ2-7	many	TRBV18	TGTGCCAGCCTACGACAGGGGGGCTACGAGCAGTACTTC	CASLRQGGYEQYF
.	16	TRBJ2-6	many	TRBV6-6	TGTGCCAGCAGTTACTCGGGCCCGTCTGGGGCCAACGTCCTGACTTTC	CASSYSGPSGANVLTF
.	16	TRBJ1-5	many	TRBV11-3	TGTGCCAGCAGCCCCCTCCCCGTTTGGAGCAATCAGCCCCAGCATTTT	CASSPLPVWSNQPQHF
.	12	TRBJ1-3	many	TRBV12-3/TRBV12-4	TGTGCCAGCAGTCCCGACCGCGACACCATATATTTT	CASSPDRDTIYF
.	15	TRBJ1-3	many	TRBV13	TGTGCCAGCAGCTTCGGACGGGACTCTGGAAACACCATATATTTT	CASSFGRDSGNTIYF
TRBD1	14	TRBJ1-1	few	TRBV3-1	TGTGCCAGCAGCCGACAGGGGACGGGCACTGAAGCTTTCTTT	CASSRQGTGTEAFF
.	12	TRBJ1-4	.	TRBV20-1	TGCAGTGCCCCGCTCGACCCGAATCGACTGTTTTTT	CSAPLDPNRLFF
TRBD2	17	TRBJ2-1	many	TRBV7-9	TGTGCCAGCAGCTTAGCGCAGGCGGGGGTCGGGATGGATGAGCAGTTCTTC	CASSLAQAGVGMDEQFF
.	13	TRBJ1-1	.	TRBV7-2	TGTGCCAGCAGCTTTGGGGGTCGCGCTGAAGCTTTCTTT	CASSFGGRAEAFF
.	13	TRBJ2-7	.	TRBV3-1	TGTGCCAGCAGCCTAGGCGGGGTCCACGAGCAGTACTTC	CASSLGGVHEQYF
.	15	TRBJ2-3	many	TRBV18	TGTGCCAGCTCACTTATTCAGGACGCAAGGGATACGCAGTATTTT	CASSLIQDARDTQYF
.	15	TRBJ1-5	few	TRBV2	TGTGCCAGCAGTGAAGCGCTCAGGGTACAGCAGCCCCAGCATTTT	CASSEALRVQQPQHF
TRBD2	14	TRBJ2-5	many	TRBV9	TGTGCCAGCAGCGTGGGACTAGAGGTGGAGACCCAGTACTTC	CASSVGLEVETQYF
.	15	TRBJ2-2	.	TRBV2	TGTGCCAGCAGTGAAGAGTACTTAGACACCGGGGAGCTGTTTTTT	CASSEEYLDTGELFF
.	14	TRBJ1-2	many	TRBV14	TGTGCCAGCAGCCAGGGGGATCGTAACTATGGCTACACCTTC	CASSQGDRNYGYTF
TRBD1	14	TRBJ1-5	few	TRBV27	TGTGCCAGCAGTTTAAGGACAGGGCTTTCTGCCCAGCATTTT	CASSLRTGLSAQHF
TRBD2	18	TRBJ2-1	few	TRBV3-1	TGTGCCAGCAGCCAAGTGAGTAGCGGGGGCCCTTACCACAATGAGCAGTTCTTC	CASSQVSSGGPYHNEQFF
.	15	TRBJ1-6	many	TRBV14	TGTGCCAGCAGCCTGGGGGCATACTATAATTCACCCCTCCACTTT	CASSLGAYYNSPLHF
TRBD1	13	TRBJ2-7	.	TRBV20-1	TGCAGTCCGACCGACAGGGAAGCCTACGAGCAGTACTTC	CSPTDREAYEQYF
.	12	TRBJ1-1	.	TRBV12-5	TGTGCTAGTGGTTTGAGAAACACTGAAGCTTTCTTT	CASGLRNTEAFF
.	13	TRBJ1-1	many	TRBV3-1	TGTGCCAGCAGCCAAGTCGGGGAATTTGAAGCTTTCTTT	CASSQVGEFEAFF